The entry that follows covers one T cell receptor (beta chain) sequence. Its specificity is not known. TCRdb's table, derived via immunoSEQ multiplex PCR, lists solely in-frame clones and lacks some. The sample contains under 100,000 clones, roughly 96% of which appear only once. These data are taken from a study of cytomegalovirus exposure and HLA in healthy donors. Study context: It was reported in a later analysis that the same platform had been used for the 90 to 150 validation repertoires as for the roughly 710 first-cohort repertoires.

Study conclusions and caveats: Some public TCRs appeared in many individuals, while most sequences were rare. With high specificity and sensitivity, the classifier reportedly diagnosed cytomegalovirus status. Researchers counted around 160 TCR beta chains as cytomegalovirus-associated.

Looked up from germline, CDR1 is MGHDK and CDR2 is SYGVNS. This CDR3 is 13 amino acids long. With 4 bases removed from V and 4 bases from J, the gap between germline ends came to 10 bases. The V and J genes are TRBV25-1 and TRBJ1-1, with D tentatively TRBD1 (6 bases). This receptor was identified in a woman between 18 and 29 years old in good health and CMV-seronegative. The sample comprised PBMCs. The CDR3 loop reads CASSVTGTTEAFF. CDR3 sequence (DNA): TGTGCCAGCAGTGTAACAGGGACCACTGAAGCTTTCTTT. Variable domain in full (rest from reference TRBV25-1 and TRBJ1-1): EADIYQTPRYLVIGTGKKITLECSQTMGHDKMYWYQQDPGMELHLIHYSYGVNSTEKGDLSSESTVSRIRTEHFPLTLESARPSHTSQYLCASSVTGTTEAFFGQGTRLTVV.